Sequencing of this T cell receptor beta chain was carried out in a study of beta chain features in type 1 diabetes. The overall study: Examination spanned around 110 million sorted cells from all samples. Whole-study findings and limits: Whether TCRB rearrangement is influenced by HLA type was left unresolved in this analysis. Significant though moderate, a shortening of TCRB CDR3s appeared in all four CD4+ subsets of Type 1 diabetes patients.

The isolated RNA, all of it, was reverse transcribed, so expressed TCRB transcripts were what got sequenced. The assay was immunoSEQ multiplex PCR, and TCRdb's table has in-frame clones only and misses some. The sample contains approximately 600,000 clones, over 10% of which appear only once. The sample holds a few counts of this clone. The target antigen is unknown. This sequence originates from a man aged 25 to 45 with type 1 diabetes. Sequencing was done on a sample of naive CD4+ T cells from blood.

This CDR3 is CASSELGRGGTEAFF. The CDR3 coding sequence is TGTGCCAGCAGTGAACTTGGCAGGGGAGGCACTGAAGCTTTCTTT. This chain connects TRBV6-1 to TRBJ1-1; a possible D gene is TRBD1 (6 bases). The CDR3 contains 15 residues. The germline gives CDR1 MNHNS, CDR2 SASEGT. V was cut by 2 bases and J by 4 bases, with 14 bases left in between.